Reported below is one T cell receptor beta chain. Antigen unknown. The junction differs from germline at one of its ends, possibly a read error. This CDR3 comprises 16 residues. The germline V gene has CDR1 SGHKS and CDR2 YYEKEE (reference sequence). The record originates from a study of T-cell memory formation after mild COVID-19. TCRdb reprocessed the 5' RACE reads via MiXCR and lists one record per CDR3 protein. The table lists around 450,000 distinct CDR3 sequences, approximately 20% of them singletons. Whole-study results and caveats: Clones which contracted sat mainly in CM and EM if CD4+, and in EMRA if CD8+.

The sample consisted of PBMCs or a T cell subset sorted from them (not recorded which). This receptor was taken from an adult woman who had mild COVID-19 (a few samples of this study predate the infection). Cell type and time point are not known. This rearrangement joins TRBV5-5 to TRBJ2-3; 7 nucleotides match TRBD2. CDR3 nucleotide sequence: TGTGACAGCAGAAGGAGGCTAGCGGAAAGCACAGATACGCAGTATTTT. Its protein is CDSRRRLAESTDTQYF.